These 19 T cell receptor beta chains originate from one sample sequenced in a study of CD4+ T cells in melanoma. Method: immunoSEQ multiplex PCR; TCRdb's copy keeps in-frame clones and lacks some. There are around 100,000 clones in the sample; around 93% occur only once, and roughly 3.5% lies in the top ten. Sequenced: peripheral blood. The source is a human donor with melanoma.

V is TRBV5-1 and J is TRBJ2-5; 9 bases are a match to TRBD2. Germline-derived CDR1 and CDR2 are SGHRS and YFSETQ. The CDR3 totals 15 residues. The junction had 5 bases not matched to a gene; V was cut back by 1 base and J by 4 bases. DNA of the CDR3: TGCGCCAGCAGCTTGTCTAGCGGGAACGGAGAGACCCAGTACTTC. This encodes CASSLSSGNGETQYF.

The chain's CDR3 is CASSLGASPDTGELFF. In DNA form, the CDR3 reads TGTGCCAGCAGCTTAGGGGCTAGCCCGGACACCGGGGAGCTGTTTTTT. This sequence joins TRBV7-3 and TRBJ2-2, with D tentatively TRBD1 or TRBD2 (5 bases each). Germline V gene data show CDR1 as SGHTA and CDR2 as FQGTGA. Trimming took 2 bases from V and 3 from J, leaving 13 bases between them. There are 16 residues in the CDR3.

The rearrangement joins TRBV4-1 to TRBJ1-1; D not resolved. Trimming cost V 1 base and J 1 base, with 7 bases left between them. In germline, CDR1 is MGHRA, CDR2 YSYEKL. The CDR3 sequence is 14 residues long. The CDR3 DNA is TGCGCCAGCAGCCAAGTCGGTCGGAACACTGAAGCTTTCTTT. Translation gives CASSQVGRNTEAFF.

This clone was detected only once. CDR3 in DNA: TGTGCCAGCAGTAAGCTAGACGCTGAAGCTTTCTTT. Residues: CASSKLDAEAFF. This sequence joins TRBV6-1 and TRBJ1-1; no definite D call. Per germline, CDR1 MNHNS and CDR2 SASEGT. The CDR3 has 12 residues. V lost 5 bases and J lost 6, with 10 bases in between.

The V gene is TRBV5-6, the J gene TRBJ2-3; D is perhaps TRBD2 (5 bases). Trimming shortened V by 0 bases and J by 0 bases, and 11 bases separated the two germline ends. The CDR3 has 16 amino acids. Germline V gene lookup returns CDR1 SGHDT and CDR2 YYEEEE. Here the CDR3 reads CASSLVGSDSTDTQYF. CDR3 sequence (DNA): TGTGCCAGCAGCTTGGTTGGTAGCGATAGCACAGATACGCAGTATTTT.

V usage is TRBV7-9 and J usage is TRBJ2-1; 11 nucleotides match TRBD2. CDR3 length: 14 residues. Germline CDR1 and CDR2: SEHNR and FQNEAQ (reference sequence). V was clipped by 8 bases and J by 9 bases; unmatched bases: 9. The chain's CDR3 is CASFFSGGAGEQFF. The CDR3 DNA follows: TGTGCCAGCTTCTTTAGCGGGGGGGCCGGTGAGCAGTTCTTC.

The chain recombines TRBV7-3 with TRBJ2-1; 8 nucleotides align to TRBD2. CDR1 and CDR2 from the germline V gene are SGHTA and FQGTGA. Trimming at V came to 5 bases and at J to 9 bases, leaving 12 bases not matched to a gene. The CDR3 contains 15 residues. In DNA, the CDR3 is TGTGCCAGCAGCGACGGGCGGGGGGAGTACCTTGAGCAGTTCTTC. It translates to CASSDGRGEYLEQFF.

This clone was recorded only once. The CDR3, as DNA: TGTGCCAGCAGCCAAGTTCTGTCGCCTAGCAATGAGCAGTTCTTC. Amino acids: CASSQVLSPSNEQFF. The chain joins TRBV4-2 to TRBJ2-1; D ambiguous. V was clipped by 1 base and J by 6 bases, with 13 bases between them. In germline, CDR1 is LGHNA, CDR2 YNFKEQ. The CDR3 runs to 15 residues.

The CDR3 region has the DNA TGTGCCAGCAGCTTAGCCGGAAACACCATATATTTT. Amino acid sequence: CASSLAGNTIYF. This sequence joins TRBV11-2 and TRBJ1-3, with unresolved D. Trimming stripped 1 base from V and 4 bases from J, with 2 bases between. This CDR3 is built from 12 residues. CDR1 and CDR2 from the germline V gene are SGHAT and FQNNGV.

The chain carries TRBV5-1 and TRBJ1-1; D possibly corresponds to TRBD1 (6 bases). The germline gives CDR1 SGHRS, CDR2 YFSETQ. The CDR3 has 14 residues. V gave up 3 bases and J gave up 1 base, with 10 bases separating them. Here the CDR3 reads CASSSGAGNTEAFF. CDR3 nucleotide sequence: TGCGCCAGCAGCTCGGGGGCAGGGAACACTGAAGCTTTCTTT.

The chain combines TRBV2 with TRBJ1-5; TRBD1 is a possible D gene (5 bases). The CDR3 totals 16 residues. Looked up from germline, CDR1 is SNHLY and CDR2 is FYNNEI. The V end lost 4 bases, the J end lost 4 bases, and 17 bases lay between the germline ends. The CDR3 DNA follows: TGTGCCAGCAGTGGGAGGGGAGGTGGTGGAAATCAGCCCCAGCATTTT. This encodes CASSGRGGGGNQPQHF. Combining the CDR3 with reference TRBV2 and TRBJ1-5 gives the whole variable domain EPEVTQTPSHQVTQMGQEVILRCVPISNHLYFYWYRQILGQKVEFLVSFYNNEISEKSEIFDDQFSVERPDGSNFTLKIRSTKLEDSAMYFCASSGRGGGGNQPQHFGDGTRLSIL.

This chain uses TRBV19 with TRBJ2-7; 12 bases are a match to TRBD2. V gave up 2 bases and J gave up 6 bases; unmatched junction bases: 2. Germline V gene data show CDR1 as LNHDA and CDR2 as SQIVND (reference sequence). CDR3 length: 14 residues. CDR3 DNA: TGTGCCAGTAGTATAACTAGCGGGAGGACCGAGCAGTACTTC. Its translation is CASSITSGRTEQYF.

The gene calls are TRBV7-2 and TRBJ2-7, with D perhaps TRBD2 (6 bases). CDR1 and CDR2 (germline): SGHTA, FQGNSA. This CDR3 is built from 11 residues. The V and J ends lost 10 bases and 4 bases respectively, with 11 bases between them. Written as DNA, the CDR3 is TGTGCCACGACTAGGACGTACGAGCAGTACTTC. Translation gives CATTRTYEQYF.

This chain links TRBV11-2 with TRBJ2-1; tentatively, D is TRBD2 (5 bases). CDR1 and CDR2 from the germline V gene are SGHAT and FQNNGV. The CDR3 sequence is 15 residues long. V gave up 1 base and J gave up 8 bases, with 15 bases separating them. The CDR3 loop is CASSLGPRTGYEQFF. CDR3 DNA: TGTGCCAGCAGCTTAGGTCCTAGGACGGGGTATGAGCAGTTCTTC.

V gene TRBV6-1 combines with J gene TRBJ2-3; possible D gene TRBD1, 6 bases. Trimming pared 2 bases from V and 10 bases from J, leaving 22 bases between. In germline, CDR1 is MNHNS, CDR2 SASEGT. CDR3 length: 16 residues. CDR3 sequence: CASSELRSGDLLAQYF. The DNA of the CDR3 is TGTGCCAGCAGTGAATTGAGGTCAGGGGACCTTCTCGCGCAGTATTTT.

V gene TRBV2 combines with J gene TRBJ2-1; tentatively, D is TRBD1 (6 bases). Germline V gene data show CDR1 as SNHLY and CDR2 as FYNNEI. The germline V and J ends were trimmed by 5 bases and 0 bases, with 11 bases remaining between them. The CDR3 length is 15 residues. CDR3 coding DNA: TGTGCCAGCAGTTCCATAGGGGGCTCCTACAATGAGCAGTTCTTC. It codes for CASSSIGGSYNEQFF.

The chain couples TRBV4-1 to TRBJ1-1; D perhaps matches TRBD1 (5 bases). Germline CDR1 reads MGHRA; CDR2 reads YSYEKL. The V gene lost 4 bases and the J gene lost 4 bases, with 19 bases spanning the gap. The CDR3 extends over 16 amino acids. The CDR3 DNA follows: TGCGCCAGCAGCCTCCGAGTCGCAGGGTCGGGCACTGAAGCTTTCTTT. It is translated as CASSLRVAGSGTEAFF.

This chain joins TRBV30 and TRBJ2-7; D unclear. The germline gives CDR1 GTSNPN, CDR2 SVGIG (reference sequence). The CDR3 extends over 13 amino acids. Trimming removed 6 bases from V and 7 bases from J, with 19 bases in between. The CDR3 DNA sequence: TGTGCCTGCCACGGCGGCCTGGTGCGTGAGCAGTACTTC. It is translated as CACHGGLVREQYF.

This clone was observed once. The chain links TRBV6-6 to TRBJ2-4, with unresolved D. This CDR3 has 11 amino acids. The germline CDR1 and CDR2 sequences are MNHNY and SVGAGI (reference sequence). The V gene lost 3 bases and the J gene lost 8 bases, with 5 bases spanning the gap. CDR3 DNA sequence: TGTGCCAGCAGTTATAGAGACATTCAGTACTTC. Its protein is CASSYRDIQYF.